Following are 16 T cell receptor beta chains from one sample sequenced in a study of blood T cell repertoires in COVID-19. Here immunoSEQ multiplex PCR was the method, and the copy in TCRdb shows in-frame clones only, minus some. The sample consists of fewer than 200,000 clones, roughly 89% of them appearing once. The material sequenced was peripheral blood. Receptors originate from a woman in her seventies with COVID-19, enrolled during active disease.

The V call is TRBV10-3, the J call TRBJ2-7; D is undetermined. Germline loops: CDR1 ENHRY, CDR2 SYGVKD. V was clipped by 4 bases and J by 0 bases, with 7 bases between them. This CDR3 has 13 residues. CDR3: CAISAGSSYEQYF. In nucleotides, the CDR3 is TGTGCCATCAGTGCAGGAAGCTCCTACGAGCAGTACTTC.

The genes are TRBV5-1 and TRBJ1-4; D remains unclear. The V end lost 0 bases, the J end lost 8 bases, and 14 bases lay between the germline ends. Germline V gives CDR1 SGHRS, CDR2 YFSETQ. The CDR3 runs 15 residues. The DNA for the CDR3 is TGCGCCAGCAGCTTGGGTGATTACATCGGGGAAAAACTGTTTTTT. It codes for CASSLGDYIGEKLFF.

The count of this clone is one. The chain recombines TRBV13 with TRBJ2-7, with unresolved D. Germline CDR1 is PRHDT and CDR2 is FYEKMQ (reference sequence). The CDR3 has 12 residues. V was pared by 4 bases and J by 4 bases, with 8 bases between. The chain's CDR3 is CASSSQKYEQYF. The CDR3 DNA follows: TGTGCCAGCAGCTCACAAAAATACGAGCAGTACTTC.

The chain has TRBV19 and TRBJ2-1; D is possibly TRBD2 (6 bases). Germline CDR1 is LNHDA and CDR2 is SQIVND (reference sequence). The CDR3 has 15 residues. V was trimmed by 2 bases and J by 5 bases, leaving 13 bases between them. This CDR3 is CASSISSANHNEQFF. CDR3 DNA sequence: TGTGCCAGTAGTATATCTAGCGCAAATCACAATGAGCAGTTCTTC.

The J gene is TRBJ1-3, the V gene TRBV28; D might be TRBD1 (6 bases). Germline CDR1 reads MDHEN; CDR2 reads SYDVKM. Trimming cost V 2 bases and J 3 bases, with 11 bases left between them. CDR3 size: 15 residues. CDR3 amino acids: CASSLPGGRGNTIYF. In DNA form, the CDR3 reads TGTGCCAGCAGTTTACCCGGGGGGCGTGGAAACACCATATATTTT.

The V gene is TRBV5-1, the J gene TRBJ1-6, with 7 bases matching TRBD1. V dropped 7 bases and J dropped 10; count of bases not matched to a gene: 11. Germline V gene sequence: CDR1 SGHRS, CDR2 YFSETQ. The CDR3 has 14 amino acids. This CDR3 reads CASAPGTEGSPLHF. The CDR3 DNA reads TGCGCCAGCGCCCCCGGGACAGAGGGGTCACCCCTCCACTTT.

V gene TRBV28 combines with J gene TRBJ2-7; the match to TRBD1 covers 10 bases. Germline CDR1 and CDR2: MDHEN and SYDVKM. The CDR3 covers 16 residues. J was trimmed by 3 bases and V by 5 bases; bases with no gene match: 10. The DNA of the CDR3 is TGTGCCAGCAGTCTCACCGGGACAGGGGACTTCTACGAGCAGTACTTC. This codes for CASSLTGTGDFYEQYF.

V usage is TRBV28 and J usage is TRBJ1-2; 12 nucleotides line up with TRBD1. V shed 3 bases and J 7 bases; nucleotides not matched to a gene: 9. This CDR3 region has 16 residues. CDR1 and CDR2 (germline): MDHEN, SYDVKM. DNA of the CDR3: TGTGCCAGCAGTTTCAAGGGACAGGGGGCTTGGTCTGGCTACACCTTC. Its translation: CASSFKGQGAWSGYTF.

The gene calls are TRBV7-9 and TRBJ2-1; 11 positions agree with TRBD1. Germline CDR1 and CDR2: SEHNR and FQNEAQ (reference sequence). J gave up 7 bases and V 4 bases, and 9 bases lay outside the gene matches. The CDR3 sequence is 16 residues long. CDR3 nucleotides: TGTGCCAGCAGCTCCGCCGGGACAGGGGGTGGAAATGAGCAGTTCTTC. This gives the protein CASSSAGTGGGNEQFF.

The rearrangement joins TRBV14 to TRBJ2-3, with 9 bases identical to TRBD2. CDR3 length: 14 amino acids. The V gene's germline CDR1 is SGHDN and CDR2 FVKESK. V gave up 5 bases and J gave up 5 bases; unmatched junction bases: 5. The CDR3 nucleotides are TGTGCCAGCAGCACAGCGGGAGGTCTAGATACGCAGTATTTT. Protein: CASSTAGGLDTQYF.

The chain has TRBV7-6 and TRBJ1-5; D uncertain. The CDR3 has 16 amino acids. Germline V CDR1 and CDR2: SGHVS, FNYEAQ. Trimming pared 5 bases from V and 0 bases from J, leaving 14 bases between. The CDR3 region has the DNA TGTGCCAGCAGCCCGAGCTCAGGTTATAGCAATCAGCCCCAGCATTTT. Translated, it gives CASSPSSGYSNQPQHF.

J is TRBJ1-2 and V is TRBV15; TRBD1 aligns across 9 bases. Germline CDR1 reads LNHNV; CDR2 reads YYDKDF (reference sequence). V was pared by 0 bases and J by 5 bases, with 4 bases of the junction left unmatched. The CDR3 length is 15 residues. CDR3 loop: CATSRDGTGTYGYTF. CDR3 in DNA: TGTGCCACCAGCAGAGACGGGACAGGGACTTATGGCTACACCTTC.

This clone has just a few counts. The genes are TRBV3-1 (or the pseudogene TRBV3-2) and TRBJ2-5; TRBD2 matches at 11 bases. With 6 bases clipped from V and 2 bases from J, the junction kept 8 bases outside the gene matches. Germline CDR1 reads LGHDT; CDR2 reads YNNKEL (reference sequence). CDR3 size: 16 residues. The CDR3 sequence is CASRYTLAGGQETQYF. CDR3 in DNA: TGTGCCAGCAGATATACGCTAGCGGGAGGACAAGAGACCCAGTACTTC.

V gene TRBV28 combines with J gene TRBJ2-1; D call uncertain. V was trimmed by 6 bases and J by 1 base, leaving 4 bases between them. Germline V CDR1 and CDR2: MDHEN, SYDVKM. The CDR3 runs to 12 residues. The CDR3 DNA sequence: TGTGCCAGCAGCCTATCCTACAATGAGCAGTTCTTC. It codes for CASSLSYNEQFF.

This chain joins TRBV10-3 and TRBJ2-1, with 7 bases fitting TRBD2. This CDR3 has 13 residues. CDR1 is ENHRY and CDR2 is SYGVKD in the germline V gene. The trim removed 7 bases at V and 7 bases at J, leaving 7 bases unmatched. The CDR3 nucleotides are TGTGCCATCACTCCGCGGCGGGAGAATGAGCAGTTCTTC. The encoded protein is CAITPRRENEQFF.

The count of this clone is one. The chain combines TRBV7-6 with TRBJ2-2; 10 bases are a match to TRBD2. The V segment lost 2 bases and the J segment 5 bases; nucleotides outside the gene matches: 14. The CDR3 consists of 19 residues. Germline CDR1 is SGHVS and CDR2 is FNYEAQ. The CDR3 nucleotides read TGTGCCAGCAGCTTAACTCGCGCTAGCGGGAGATCATGGACCGGGGAGCTGTTTTTT. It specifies CASSLTRASGRSWTGELFF.